The entry below describes one T cell receptor (beta chain). This record belongs to a study of blood T cell repertoires in COVID-19. Study background: Collection of acute and convalescent COVID-19 samples took place in the United States, Italy and Spain.

This CDR3 region has 13 residues. Trimming shortened V by 3 bases and J by 5 bases, and 11 bases separated the two germline ends. Germline V CDR1 and CDR2: SGHDT, YYEEEE. Enrollees, about 18 to 89 years old, lived in 24 US areas. Recovered status in Cohort 3 required two negative PCRs, clearance, or symptom resolution. In the authors' methods: Estimates of nucleated cell counts were drawn from the amplification of reference gene primers. Some clones are missing from TCRdb's copy, which holds only in-frame ones; the method was immunoSEQ multiplex PCR. The D gene and trimming were derived from the DNA, and the V and J assignments and clone size from that table. The sample has over 120,000 clones; 87% are singletons.

Sequencing used PBMCs or T cells enriched from blood (not recorded which). The sequence derives from a man aged 60-69 years who had recovered from COVID-19. The chain links TRBV5-6 to TRBJ2-5; D perhaps matches TRBD2 (5 bases). The CDR3 nucleotides are TGTGCCAGCAGCTCCGGGAATGGGGAGACCCAGTACTTC. This translates into CASSSGNGETQYF.